This TCR beta chain was identified in a study of blood T cells in healthy people across ages. Combining a sample-barcoded 5' primer with a J-beta primer mix, a second PCR ran for roughly 6 to 11 cycles. TCRdb recomputed calls from the 5' RACE reads with MiXCR, one row per CDR3 protein. The sample has 650,000 to 800,000 distinct CDR3 sequences; around 43% are singletons. This clonotype turned up a few times. The antigen is undetermined. Donors were healthy Caucasian individuals from Russia aged about 6 to 100. Between the trimmed V and J ends, which lost 3 bases and 6 bases, there was a span of 14 bases. Germline V gives CDR1 MNHEY, CDR2 SMNVEV (reference sequence). CDR3 length: 14 amino acids. Study-wide results and limits: Whereas aged donors had fewer naive CD4+ cells, long-lived donors had more of them and higher diversity. Strong correlation was found linking TCR beta diversity to naive T cell percentage. With age, beta diversity per million T cells declined roughly linearly, significantly by about 40.

This TCR came from a man between 60 and 70 years old in good health. Sequences were obtained from blood. V is TRBV27 and J is TRBJ1-1; unclear D gene. In DNA form, the CDR3 reads TGTGCCAGCAGTTTCCGCAAGGGAATTCCTGAAGCTTTCTTT. Translating it yields CASSFRKGIPEAFF.